What follows is one T cell receptor beta chain and its context. Its cognate antigen has yet to be identified. No base quality values were provided; no much bigger clone lies one nucleotide off. This sample was included in a study of T cells in Graves' hyperthyroidism and ophthalmopathy (dated by TCRdb to about 2019). Study-level background: Peripheral blood was sampled at the time of initial diagnosis, prior to any treatment. TCR V-J signatures able to tell the groups apart were searched for in a discovery cohort of some 100 patients, of whom 43 had Graves' ophthalmopathy and 57 had stable Graves' hyperthyroidism. Whether ophthalmopathy could be predicted prospectively was tested in an independent validation cohort made up of roughly 19 hyperthyroidism patients plus 17 patients who later progressed to ophthalmopathy. The approximately 90 discovery patients were randomly split 7:3 into training and test sets. In six Graves' hyperthyroidism patients, the study also compared T-cell repertoires from thyroid tissue with T-cell repertoires from blood. After blood sampling, hyperthyroidism patients were treated with methimazole at a starting dose of 30 mg daily, and ophthalmopathy patients were treated with high-dose intravenous methylprednisolone. The paper describes TCR Vbeta CDR3 sequencing of 140 or so peripheral blood samples, made up of fewer than 50 ophthalmopathy patients, 70 to 75 hyperthyroidism patients and about 17 progressor patients.

Amplification of TCR beta CDR3 regions was carried out from RNA transcripts. The first round of RT-PCR for the TCR CDR3 was performed with the HTBI primer set and the Qiagen OneStep RT-PCR kit. Libraries were constructed in a second round of multiplex PCR, after which size selection and purification were performed. Sequencing of the libraries was done on an Illumina HiSeq2000 using paired-end 100 bp reads. Per the authors' processing: SOAPnuke was used to process the raw data, throwing out any read that contained adapters or uncalled bases, had a mean Phred below 15, or lacked an exact constant-primer or identifier match. COPE v1.2.5 was used to merge high-quality paired reads, and clonotypes were defined as unique nucleotide sequences. MiTCR v1.1 was used to align clonotypes to the IMGT TRBV, TRBD and TRBJ reference segments. Analysis was restricted to V-J combinations with a frequency above 0.0001, which covered roughly 99% of repertoires. A TCS score was defined as the ratio of F50 (clonal expansion) to E x V (chaos), with BLOSUM62-based TCRdist applied between CDR3 peptides within each V-J. Welch's t-statistics and random forest reduced 450 to 600 V-J features to around 14, which were used in a naive Bayes classifier (R e1071). The public reads were reanalyzed by TCRdb: fastp trimming at Q25, MiXCR alignment, in-frame beta chains only. Identical CDR3 protein sequences are pooled into one entry, listed with their most common genes and DNA. TCRdb's processing, not the authors', yielded these V and J calls. Within this sample are 470,000 or so distinct CDR3 sequences, with 20% to 25% of them counted one time only. The top ten clonotypes cover 26% of the sample.

The full study reports these points: Most expanded thyroid clonotypes (frequency above 0.001) were also detected in blood, a finding suggesting that blood repertoires may reflect thyroid immune responses. A 13 V-J signature model separated ophthalmopathy from stable hyperthyroidism, with nearly 90% sensitivity and 81.08% specificity in cross-validation and 80%/75% in testing. No statistical method was used to set the sample size in advance, and investigators knew the group allocation. In validation, progression to ophthalmopathy was predicted by the model with 65% to 71% sensitivity and 72% to 85% specificity, a median of 6.5 months before onset.

A patient counted as having stable Graves' hyperthyroidism if no progression to ophthalmopathy occurred over 18 months of follow-up. Hyperthyroidism patients were aged 18 to 65 years and newly diagnosed, with disease duration of less than 2 months. The study excluded patients with uncontrolled infections, other autoimmune diseases, pregnancy or lactation. Diagnoses were established on the basis of clinical symptoms, serum thyroxine and TRAb, thyroid ultrasound, and orbital computed tomography. Ficoll-Paque density gradient centrifugation was used to isolate PBMCs from about 10 ml of fresh peripheral blood. Total RNA was extracted using Trizol reagent, and RNA quality was assessed on an Agilent 2100 Bioanalyzer. This clonotype was obtained from a man aged 18 to 30 with Graves' hyperthyroidism. Sequencing was performed on blood.

The DNA sequence is as follows: TGTGCGTCAGGACAGGAGGGGCTCTATGGCTACACCTTC. Its protein product is CASGQEGLYGYTF. This receptor chain uses TRBV28 and TRBJ1-2, with 7 middle bases fitting TRBD1. CDR1 and CDR2 are read off the germline V gene as MDHEN and SYDVKM. Inclusive of the bounding cysteine and phenylalanine, the CDR3 is 13 residues long. Just CDR3 DNA is preserved here, 39 bases in frame from base 1.